The 14 T cell receptor beta chains below were found in one sample sequenced in a study of CD8 T cells in Susac syndrome. Random-hexamer reverse transcription was applied to about 0.45 to 1 ug RNA. MiXCR, run by TCRdb on the immunoSEQ multiplex PCR reads, gives a single entry per CDR3 protein. The data hold 75,000 to 80,000 distinct CDR3 sequences, with approximately 94% observed a single time. Input material: CD8+ T cells from PBMCs. All receptors come from a human donor with Susac syndrome.

V gene TRBV12-3 or TRBV12-4 combines with J gene TRBJ2-7, with no clear D. The CDR3 sequence is 14 residues long. V was clipped by 5 bases and J by 3 bases, with 14 bases between them. The CDR3 sequence: CASSPPYQSYEQYF. The CDR3 nucleotides read TGTGCCAGCAGTCCCCCTTATCAGAGCTACGAGCAGTACTTC.

The V call is TRBV29-1, the J call TRBJ1-1, with D uncertain. CDR1 and CDR2 (germline): SQVTM, ANQGSEA. The CDR3 sequence is 11 residues long. The CDR3 sequence: CSIALGTEAFF. CDR3 bases: TGCAGTATAGCCCTGGGAACTGAAGCTTTCTTT.

The chain joins TRBV6-4 to TRBJ2-3; 12 nucleotides match TRBD2. CDR1 MRHNA and CDR2 SNTAGT come from the germline V gene. Trimming took 6 bases from V and 4 from J; bases not matched to a gene: 5. The CDR3 runs 15 residues. The CDR3 spells CASSELAGGSDTQYF. The CDR3 coding sequence is TGTGCCAGCAGCGAACTAGCGGGGGGCTCAGATACGCAGTATTTT.

V and J are TRBV6-2 or TRBV6-3 and TRBJ1-2; possible D gene TRBD1, 5 bases. In germline, CDR1 is MNHEY, CDR2 SVGEGT. Between the trimmed V and J ends, which lost 6 bases and 4 bases, there was a span of 21 bases. The length of the CDR3 is 16 residues. CDR3 DNA sequence: TGTGCCAGCAGCGGTGCCCGACAGATGCATCGCTATGGCTACACCTTC. Its protein product is CASSGARQMHRYGYTF.

This rearrangement joins TRBV28 to TRBJ2-2; perhaps TRBD1 as D (6 bases). This CDR3 spans 15 amino acids. CDR1 and CDR2 from the germline V gene are MDHEN and SYDVKM. The ends were cut back, 5 bases at V and 6 bases at J, with 16 bases in the middle. The CDR3 here is CASSPRQDLAGELFF. The CDR3 nucleotides are TGTGCCAGCAGTCCAAGACAGGACCTTGCCGGGGAGCTGTTTTTT.

The chain is built from TRBV12-3 or TRBV12-4 and TRBJ1-4; no clear D gene. This CDR3 is 14 amino acids long. Deletions cut 6 bases from V and 5 bases from J, with 13 bases between. CDR3: CASRTPDGNEKLFF. The DNA of the CDR3 is TGTGCCAGCAGGACCCCGGACGGGAATGAAAAACTGTTTTTT.

V and J are TRBV27 and TRBJ2-7; D remains unclear. The V gene lost 4 bases and the J gene lost 3 bases, with 10 bases spanning the gap. The CDR3 length is 13 residues. Germline V gives CDR1 MNHEY, CDR2 SMNVEV (reference sequence). The CDR3 DNA is TGTGCCAGCAGTTACTATACGGGCTACGAGCAGTACTTC. Translating gives CASSYYTGYEQYF.

The V gene is TRBV5-6, the J gene TRBJ2-2; weak D call: TRBD2 (6 bases). This CDR3 spans 15 amino acids. Per the germline V gene, CDR1 is SGHDT and CDR2 is YYEEEE. With 4 bases removed from V and 9 bases from J, the gap between germline ends came to 19 bases. The CDR3 spells CASSPGTGGARELFF. As DNA, the CDR3 is TGTGCCAGCAGCCCTGGAACAGGAGGGGCCCGGGAGCTGTTTTTT.

The rearrangement uses TRBV13 and TRBJ2-4; tentative D call: TRBD2 (5 bases). Germline V gene data show CDR1 as PRHDT and CDR2 as FYEKMQ (reference sequence). This CDR3 is built from 12 residues. Trimming took 3 bases from V and 6 from J, leaving 6 bases between them. The CDR3 nucleotides read TGTGCCAGCAGCTTGGCGGGAAACATTCAGTACTTC. This translates into CASSLAGNIQYF.

The rearrangement links TRBV4-1 to TRBJ2-3; 12 bases are shared with TRBD2. V lost 2 bases, J lost 5 bases, and 8 bases stayed unmatched. The CDR3 has 17 residues. From germline, CDR1 is MGHRA and CDR2 YSYEKL. The CDR3 DNA sequence: TGCGCCAGCAGCCAATTTCCTAGCGGGGGGGCCGGAGATACGCAGTATTTT. This codes for CASSQFPSGGAGDTQYF.

This clonotype came up once. The CDR3 loop reads CASSPSPGLAVHEQFF. CDR3 in DNA: TGCGCCAGCAGCCCCTCGCCGGGACTAGCCGTCCATGAGCAGTTCTTC. V is TRBV4-1 and J is TRBJ2-1, with 9 nucleotides matching TRBD2. CDR1 is MGHRA, CDR2 YSYEKL, per germline. This CDR3 has 16 amino acids. Trimming at V came to 4 bases and at J to 8 bases, leaving 12 bases not matched to a gene.

This rearrangement joins TRBV13 to TRBJ1-5; possible D gene TRBD1, 6 bases. Germline CDR1 and CDR2: PRHDT and FYEKMQ (reference sequence). Trimming cost V 0 bases and J 7 bases, with 10 bases left between them. The CDR3 length is 14 residues. In DNA, the CDR3 is TGTGCCAGCAGCTTAGGCACAGGGTTGCAGCCCCAGCATTTT. Protein: CASSLGTGLQPQHF.

This chain connects TRBV5-1 to TRBJ2-1; 8 bases fit TRBD1. Trimming cost V 1 base and J 8 bases; bases outside gene matches: 5. The CDR3 covers 14 residues. Per the germline V gene, CDR1 is SGHRS and CDR2 is YFSETQ. In nucleotides, the CDR3 is TGCGCCAGCAGCTTGACAGGGGGAGAGCATGAGCAGTTCTTC. Amino acid sequence: CASSLTGGEHEQFF.

This chain connects TRBV7-9 to TRBJ2-1; TRBD1 might be the D (6 bases). V lost 6 bases and J 6 bases, leaving 12 bases between the germline ends. The CDR3 extends over 13 amino acids. Looked up from germline, CDR1 is SEHNR and CDR2 is FQNEAQ (reference sequence). The CDR3 loop reads CASSVSQGNEQFF. For the CDR3, the DNA is TGTGCCAGCAGTGTCTCACAGGGCAATGAGCAGTTCTTC.